What follows are 20 T cell receptor beta chains derived from one specimen sequenced in a study of T cells in Graves' hyperthyroidism and ophthalmopathy. Amplification of TCR beta CDR3 regions was performed using RNA transcripts as template. First-round RT-PCR targeting the TCR CDR3 was performed with the HTBI primer set. TCRdb analysed the multiplex PCR reads with MiXCR anew, one entry per CDR3 protein. The sample lists roughly 700,000 distinct CDR3 sequences, approximately 36% occurring once. Sequenced input: blood. These receptors were obtained from a middle-aged woman with Graves' hyperthyroidism.

J is TRBJ1-1 and V is TRBV9; TRBD1 matches 7 bases. Trimming at V came to 0 bases and at J to 3 bases, leaving 8 bases not matched to a gene. Germline V gene lookup returns CDR1 SGDLS and CDR2 YYNGEE. The CDR3 loop spans 16 amino acids. CDR3 sequence (DNA): TGTGCCAGCAGCGTAGCTGGATCAGGGGGGTACACTGAAGCTTTCTTT. Its translation is CASSVAGSGGYTEAFF.

DNA of the CDR3: TGTGCCAGCACTGGGGGGCAAAACTACGAGCAGTACTTC. Translating it yields CASTGGQNYEQYF. The rearrangement uses TRBV6-1 and TRBJ2-7; D tentatively reads TRBD1 or TRBD2 (6 bases each). This CDR3 region has 13 residues. From germline, CDR1 is MNHNS and CDR2 SASEGT. Trimming pared 7 bases from V and 3 bases from J, leaving 13 bases between.

This clonotype turned up a few times. V and J are TRBV7-2 and TRBJ2-2, with 8 bases matching TRBD1. The V gene's germline CDR1 is SGHTA and CDR2 FQGNSA. The V and J ends lost 5 bases and 6 bases, in that order; junction bases with no gene match: 11. This CDR3 region has 16 residues. The CDR3 region has the DNA TGTGCCAGCAGCCCCTGGGCAGGGGGCAAACCCGGGGAGCTGTTTTTT. Its protein is CASSPWAGGKPGELFF.

The chain links TRBV7-8 to TRBJ2-3, with D perhaps TRBD1 (5 bases). The CDR3 is 13 residues long. Germline values: CDR1 SGHVS, CDR2 FQNEAQ. V was cut by 6 bases and J by 5 bases, with 12 bases left in between. The CDR3 region is CASSRQYIDTQYF. In DNA, the CDR3 is TGTGCCAGCAGTAGACAGTACATAGATACGCAGTATTTT.

This clonotype was counted many times. This chain links TRBV5-6 with TRBJ2-7; D ambiguous. This CDR3 spans 11 amino acids. V was pared by 10 bases and J by 5 bases, with 13 bases between. The germline V gene has CDR1 SGHDT and CDR2 YYEEEE. The CDR3 DNA follows: TGTGCCGTCCGCGTGCCCCACGAGCAGTACTTC. Translation: CAVRVPHEQYF. Combining the CDR3 with reference TRBV5-6 and TRBJ2-7 gives the whole variable domain DAGVTQSPTHLIKTRGQQVTLRCSPKSGHDTVSWYQQALGQGPQFIFQYYEEEERQRGNFPDRFSGHQFPNYSSELNVNALLLGDSALYLCAVRVPHEQYFGPGTRLTVT.

The rearrangement uses TRBV6-6 and TRBJ1-5; D uncertain. Germline V gene lookup returns CDR1 MNHNY and CDR2 SVGAGI (reference sequence). The CDR3 contains 14 residues. V was trimmed by 5 bases and J by 10 bases, leaving 18 bases between them. CDR3 nucleotides: TGTGCCAGCAGTGAAGTGTGGGTTGATGCCCCCCAGCATTTT. This translates into CASSEVWVDAPQHF.

V gene TRBV2 combines with J gene TRBJ2-5; 11 bases agree with TRBD2. Per the germline V gene, CDR1 is SNHLY and CDR2 is FYNNEI. V gave up 6 bases and J gave up 3 bases; unmatched junction bases: 15. The length of the CDR3 is 18 residues. CDR3 protein: CASRPSPTLGLAEETQYF. CDR3 nucleotides: TGTGCCAGCAGACCGTCCCCAACCCTGGGACTAGCGGAAGAGACCCAGTACTTC.

The chain links TRBV11-2 to TRBJ1-5; TRBD1 might be the D (5 bases). The CDR3 contains 15 residues. CDR1 and CDR2 (germline): SGHAT, FQNNGV. V was trimmed by 0 bases and J by 1 base, leaving 7 bases between them. This chain's CDR3 is CASSLERGSNQPQHF. The CDR3 nucleotides are TGTGCCAGCAGCTTAGAGCGGGGGAGCAATCAGCCCCAGCATTTT.

This clonotype was counted ten times or more. CDR3: CASSTWLAGEETQYF. DNA for the CDR3: TGTGCCAGTAGTACTTGGCTAGCGGGAGAAGAGACCCAGTACTTC. This sequence joins TRBV19 and TRBJ2-5; TRBD2 matches 10 bases. CDR1 is LNHDA, CDR2 SQIVND, per germline (reference sequence). V lost 4 bases to trimming and J lost 3 bases; unmatched junction nucleotides: 5. This CDR3 spans 15 amino acids.

This clonotype was detected only a few times. This chain links TRBV7-9 with TRBJ1-1; the D is unclear. Germline assignment: CDR1 SEHNR and CDR2 FQNEAQ (reference sequence). The length of the CDR3 is 12 residues. Between the trimmed V and J ends, which lost 5 bases and 11 bases, there was a span of 15 bases. The CDR3 here is CASSPPFFIAFF. The CDR3 nucleotides read TGTGCCAGCAGCCCACCCTTTTTTATCGCTTTCTTT.

There are a few counts of this clonotype. CDR3 amino acids: CASGWGPSRPQHF. CDR3 coding DNA: TGTGCTAGTGGTTGGGGCCCTTCTAGGCCCCAGCATTTT. The chain is built from TRBV12-5 and TRBJ1-5, with D maybe TRBD1 (5 bases). Germline V lookup: CDR1 LGHNT, CDR2 FRNRAP. This CDR3 has 13 amino acids. Deletions cut 4 bases from V and 9 bases from J, with 13 bases between. Drawing the rest from reference TRBV12-5 and TRBJ1-5, the complete variable domain is DARVTQTPRHKVTEMGQEVTMRCQPILGHNTVFWYRQTMMQGLELLAYFRNRAPLDDSGMPKDRFSAEMPDATLATLKIQPSEPRDSAVYFCASGWGPSRPQHFGDGTRLSIL.

The V call is TRBV6-5, the J call TRBJ1-6; no firm D call. Germline values: CDR1 MNHEY, CDR2 SVGAGI. The V gene lost 1 base and the J gene lost 5 bases, with 9 bases spanning the gap. This CDR3 comprises 15 residues. CDR3 DNA: TGTGCCAGCAGTTACTTCCAGAGAAATAATTCACCCCTCCACTTT. It specifies CASSYFQRNNSPLHF.

This clonotype was counted many times. The chain is built from TRBV6-4 and TRBJ2-5, with D perhaps matching TRBD1 (5 bases). The germline V gene encodes CDR1 MRHNA and CDR2 SNTAGT. The germline V and J ends were trimmed by 3 bases and 11 bases, with 13 bases remaining between them. CDR3 size: 12 residues. The CDR3 bases are TGTGCCAGCAGTGAAAACGCGGCAGGGCAGTACTTC. Amino acids: CASSENAAGQYF.

This clonotype appeared a few times. The rearrangement joins TRBV7-9 to TRBJ1-2, with D perhaps TRBD1 (5 bases). Germline CDR1 SEHNR, CDR2 FQNEAQ (reference sequence). The CDR3 sequence is 16 residues long. V was pared by 6 bases and J by 7 bases, with 24 bases between. CDR3 amino acids: CASRQSGDGRVIGYTF. As DNA, the CDR3 is TGTGCCAGCAGGCAGAGTGGGGACGGAAGAGTAATTGGCTACACCTTC.

Comment on this clonotype: Being one base from a much bigger clone, this may be a read error. This chain connects TRBV12-3 or TRBV12-4 to TRBJ2-7, with 8 bases that match TRBD1. The CDR3 is 13 residues long. Trimming took 6 bases from V and 3 from J; bases not matched to a gene: 4. The CDR3 bases are TGTGCCAGCAGCCGGACAGGGCGCTACGAGCAGTACTTC. It encodes CASSRTGRYEQYF.

This clonotype has only a few counts. This chain joins TRBV5-5 and TRBJ2-7, with D uncertain. Germline V CDR1 and CDR2: SGHKS, YYEKEE (reference sequence). Trimming removed 1 base from V and 7 bases from J, with 9 bases in between. There are 12 residues in the CDR3. As DNA, the CDR3 is TGTGCCAGCAGCTTGTGGGTCGGAGAGCAGTACTTC. Translated: CASSLWVGEQYF. Combining the CDR3 with reference TRBV5-5 and TRBJ2-7 gives the whole variable domain DAGVTQSPTHLIKTRGQQVTLRCSPISGHKSVSWYQQVLGQGPQFIFQYYEKEERGRGNFPDRFSARQFPNYSSELNVNALLLGDSALYLCASSLWVGEQYFGPGTRLTVT.

V and J are TRBV6-5 and TRBJ1-2, with D possibly being TRBD1 (6 bases). CDR1 and CDR2 from the germline V gene are MNHEY and SVGAGI. The CDR3 is 14 amino acids. V was trimmed by 0 bases and J by 7 bases, leaving 12 bases between them. The CDR3 nucleotides read TGTGCCAGCAGTTACTCCCCAGGACAGTCTGGCTACACCTTC. Its protein product is CASSYSPGQSGYTF.

This clonotype was observed many times. The chain carries TRBV20-1 and TRBJ2-5, with 9 bases identical to TRBD1. The CDR3 covers 14 residues. The germline V gene encodes CDR1 DFQATT and CDR2 SNEGSKA (reference sequence). V dropped 4 bases and J dropped 4; count of bases not matched to a gene: 7. The CDR3 is CSANRDRVGETQYF. The CDR3 region has the DNA TGCAGTGCTAACCGGGACAGGGTAGGAGAGACCCAGTACTTC.

The chain carries TRBV9 and TRBJ1-4; D is unresolved. The CDR3 spans 15 residues. CDR1 and CDR2 (germline): SGDLS, YYNGEE. Trimming pared 0 bases from V and 5 bases from J, leaving 11 bases between. The CDR3 DNA sequence: TGTGCCAGCAGCGTAGCTCCCAGCGAAAATGAAAAACTGTTTTTT. Its protein product is CASSVAPSENEKLFF.

Many counts were recorded for this clonotype. The rearrangement uses TRBV7-9 and TRBJ2-2; D remains ambiguous. V was pared by 6 bases and J by 1 base, with 12 bases between. There are 15 residues in the CDR3. CDR1 is SEHNR, CDR2 FQNEAQ, per germline (reference sequence). The CDR3 spells CASRLFYRNTGELFF. CDR3 coding DNA: TGTGCCAGCAGGTTGTTTTACAGGAACACCGGGGAGCTGTTTTTT.